This TCR beta chain was sequenced for a study of cytomegalovirus exposure and HLA in healthy donors. General study points: As a later analysis showed, a missense DCLRE1C variant was linked to trimming of TCR beta V- and J-genes. Among the sequence variants, a highly shared cluster was likely an artifact of sequencing. The study dropped some indistinguishable V segments, TRBV6-2 and TRBV6-3 among them.

This PCR relied on a set of 60 Vbeta primers and 13 Jbeta primers. The assay was immunoSEQ multiplex PCR, and TCRdb's table has in-frame clones only and misses some. The profile shows 70,000 to 75,000 clones, about two thirds of them singletons. Donors sampled were nominally healthy, though unrecorded immune exposures were likely. The trim removed 4 bases at V and 7 bases at J, leaving 13 bases unmatched. The CDR3 is 17 amino acids. Germline V gene sequence: CDR1 SGHTA, CDR2 FQGNSA. Details on this clone: Antigen specificity is unknown.

The sample consisted of PBMCs. This chain joins TRBV7-2 and TRBJ2-2, with TRBD2 matching 9 bases. This TCR was recovered from a woman between 40 and 50 years old in good health and CMV-seropositive. This CDR3 reads CASSSRLRGGRIGELFF. In nucleotides, the CDR3 is TGTGCCAGCAGCTCTAGGTTGCGGGGGGGCCGGATCGGGGAGCTGTTTTTT.